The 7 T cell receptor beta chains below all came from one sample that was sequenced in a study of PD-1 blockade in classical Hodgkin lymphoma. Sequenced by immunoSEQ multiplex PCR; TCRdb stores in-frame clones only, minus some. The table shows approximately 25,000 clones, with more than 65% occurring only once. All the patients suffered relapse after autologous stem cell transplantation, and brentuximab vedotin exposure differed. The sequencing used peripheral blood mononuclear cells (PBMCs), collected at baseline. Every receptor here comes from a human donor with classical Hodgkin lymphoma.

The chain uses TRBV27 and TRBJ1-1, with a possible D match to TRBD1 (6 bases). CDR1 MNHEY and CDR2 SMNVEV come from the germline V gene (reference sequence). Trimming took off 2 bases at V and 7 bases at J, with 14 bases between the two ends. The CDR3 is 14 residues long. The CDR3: CASSLGAGTLEAFF. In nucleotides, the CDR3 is TGTGCCAGCAGTTTAGGAGCCGGGACACTTGAAGCTTTCTTT.

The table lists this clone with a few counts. The CDR3 region is CASSFVPGEQYF. In DNA form, the CDR3 reads TGTGCCAGCAGCTTTGTCCCCGGGGAGCAGTACTTC. The J gene is TRBJ2-7, the V gene TRBV5-6; D is undetermined. The CDR3 loop spans 12 amino acids. Germline loops: CDR1 SGHDT, CDR2 YYEEEE. Trimming shortened V by 2 bases and J by 7 bases, and 10 bases separated the two germline ends.

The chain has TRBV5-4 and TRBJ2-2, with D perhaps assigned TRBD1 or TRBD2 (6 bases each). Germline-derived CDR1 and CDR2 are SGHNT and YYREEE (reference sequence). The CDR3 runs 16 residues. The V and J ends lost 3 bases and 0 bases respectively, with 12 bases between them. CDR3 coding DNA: TGTGCCAGCAGCTCAGAGGGGGGTCCGAACACCGGGGAGCTGTTTTTT. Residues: CASSSEGGPNTGELFF. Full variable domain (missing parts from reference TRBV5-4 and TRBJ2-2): ETGVTQSPTHLIKTRGQQVTLRCSSQSGHNTVSWYQQALGQGPQFIFQYYREEENGRGNFPPRFSGLQFPNYSSELNVNALELDDSALYLCASSSEGGPNTGELFFGEGSRLTVL.

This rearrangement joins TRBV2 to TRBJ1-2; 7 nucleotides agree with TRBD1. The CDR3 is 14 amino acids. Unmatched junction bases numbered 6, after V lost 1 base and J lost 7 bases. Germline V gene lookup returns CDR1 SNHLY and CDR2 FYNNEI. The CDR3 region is CASSEGTGRSGYTF. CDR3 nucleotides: TGTGCCAGCAGTGAAGGGACAGGTCGAAGTGGCTACACCTTC.

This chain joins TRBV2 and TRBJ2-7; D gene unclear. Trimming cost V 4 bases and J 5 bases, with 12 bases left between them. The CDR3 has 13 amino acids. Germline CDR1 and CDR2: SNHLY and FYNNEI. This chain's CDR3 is CASSGHPRNEQYF. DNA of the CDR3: TGTGCCAGCAGTGGACACCCTCGGAACGAGCAGTACTTC.

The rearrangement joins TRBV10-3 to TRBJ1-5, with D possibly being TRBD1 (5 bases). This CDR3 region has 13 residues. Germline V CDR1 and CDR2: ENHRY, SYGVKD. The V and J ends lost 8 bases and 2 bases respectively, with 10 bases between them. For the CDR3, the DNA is TGTGCCATCTCCGGGGGTGGCAATCAGCCCCAGCATTTT. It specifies CAISGGGNQPQHF.

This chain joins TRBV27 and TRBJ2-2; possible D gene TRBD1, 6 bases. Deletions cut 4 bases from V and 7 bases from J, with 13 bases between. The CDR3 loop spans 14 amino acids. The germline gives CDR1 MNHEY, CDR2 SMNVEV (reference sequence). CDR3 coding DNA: TGTGCCAGCAGTTCCCAGGGGAGCATCGGGGAGCTGTTTTTT. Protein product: CASSSQGSIGELFF.